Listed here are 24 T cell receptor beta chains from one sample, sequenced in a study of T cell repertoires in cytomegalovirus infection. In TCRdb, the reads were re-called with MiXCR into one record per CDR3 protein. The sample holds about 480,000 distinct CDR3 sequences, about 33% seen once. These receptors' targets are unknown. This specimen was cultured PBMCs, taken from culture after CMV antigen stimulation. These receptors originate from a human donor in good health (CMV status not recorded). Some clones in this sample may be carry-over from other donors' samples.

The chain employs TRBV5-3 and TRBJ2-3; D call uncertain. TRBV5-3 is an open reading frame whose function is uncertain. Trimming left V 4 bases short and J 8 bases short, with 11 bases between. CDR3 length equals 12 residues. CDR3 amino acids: CARSDGSRTQYF. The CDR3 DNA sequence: TGTGCCAGAAGCGATGGTTCGCGTACGCAGTATTTT.

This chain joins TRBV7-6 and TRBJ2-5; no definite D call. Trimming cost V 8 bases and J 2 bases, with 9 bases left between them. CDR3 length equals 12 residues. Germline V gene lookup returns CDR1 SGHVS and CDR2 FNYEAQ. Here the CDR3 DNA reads TGTGCCAGCGGTCGCGGTCAAGAGACCCAGTACTTC. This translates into CASGRGQETQYF.

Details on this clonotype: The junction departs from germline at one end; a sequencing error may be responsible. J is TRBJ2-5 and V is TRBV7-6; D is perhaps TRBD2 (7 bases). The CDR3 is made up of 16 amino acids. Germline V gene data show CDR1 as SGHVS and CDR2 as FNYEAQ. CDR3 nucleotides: TGTGCCAGAAGCTCCCCTTGGGGGCGGGAGAGAGAGACCCAGTACTTC. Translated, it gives CARSSPWGRERETQYF.

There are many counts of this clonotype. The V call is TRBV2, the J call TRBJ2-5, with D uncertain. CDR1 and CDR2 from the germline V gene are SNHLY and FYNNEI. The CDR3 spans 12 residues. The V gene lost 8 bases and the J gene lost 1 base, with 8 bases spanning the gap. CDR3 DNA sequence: TGTGCCAGCCGATCTCCCCAAGAGACCCAGTACTTC. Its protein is CASRSPQETQYF.

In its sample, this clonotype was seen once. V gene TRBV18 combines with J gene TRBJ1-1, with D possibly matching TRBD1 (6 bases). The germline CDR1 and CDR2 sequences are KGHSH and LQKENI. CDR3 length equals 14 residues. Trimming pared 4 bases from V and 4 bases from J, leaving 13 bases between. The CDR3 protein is CASSRGGWGTEAFF. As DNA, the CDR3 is TGTGCCAGCTCACGGGGGGGCTGGGGCACTGAAGCTTTCTTT. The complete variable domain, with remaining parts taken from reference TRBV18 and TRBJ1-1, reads NAGVMQNPRHLVRRRGQEARLRCSPMKGHSHVYWYRQLPEEGLKFMVYLQKENIIDESGMPKERFSAEFPKEGPSILRIQQVVRGDSAAYFCASSRGGWGTEAFFGQGTRLTVV.

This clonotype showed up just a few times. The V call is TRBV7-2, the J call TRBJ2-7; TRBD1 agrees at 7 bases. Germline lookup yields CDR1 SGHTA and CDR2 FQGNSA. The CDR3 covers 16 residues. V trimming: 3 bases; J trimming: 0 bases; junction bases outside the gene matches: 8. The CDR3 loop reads CASSFSPGQSSYEQYF. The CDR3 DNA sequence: TGTGCCAGCAGCTTCAGCCCGGGACAGAGCTCCTACGAGCAGTACTTC.

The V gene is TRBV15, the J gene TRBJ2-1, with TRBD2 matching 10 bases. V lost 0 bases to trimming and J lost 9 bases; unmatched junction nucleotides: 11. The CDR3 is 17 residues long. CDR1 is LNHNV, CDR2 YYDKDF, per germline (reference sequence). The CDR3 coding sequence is TGTGCCACCAGCAGAGAAAGGAGACTAGCGGGTAAAGGTGAGCAGTTCTTC. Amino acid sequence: CATSRERRLAGKGEQFF.

For the CDR3, the DNA is TGTGCCAGCAGTTACGGTTGGGGGGCTGAAGCTTTCTTT. Protein product: CASSYGWGAEAFF. The chain joins TRBV6-6 to TRBJ1-1; possibly TRBD1 for D (5 bases). V was cut by 2 bases and J by 6 bases, with 10 bases left in between. The CDR3 length is 13 residues. The germline V gene has CDR1 MNHNY and CDR2 SVGAGI (reference sequence).

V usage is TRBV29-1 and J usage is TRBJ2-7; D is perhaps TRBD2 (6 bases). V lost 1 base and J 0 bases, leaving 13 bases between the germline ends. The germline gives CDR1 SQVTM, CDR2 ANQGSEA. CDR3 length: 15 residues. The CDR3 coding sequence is TGCAGCGTTGAAGCGGAGGGGCCAAGCTCCTACGAGCAGTACTTC. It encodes CSVEAEGPSSYEQYF.

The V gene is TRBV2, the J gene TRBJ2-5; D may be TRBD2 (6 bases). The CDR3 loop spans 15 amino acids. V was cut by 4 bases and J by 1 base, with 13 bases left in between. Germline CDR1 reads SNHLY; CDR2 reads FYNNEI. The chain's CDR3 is CASSGVSGFQETQYF. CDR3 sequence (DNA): TGTGCCAGCAGTGGGGTCAGCGGGTTCCAAGAGACCCAGTACTTC.

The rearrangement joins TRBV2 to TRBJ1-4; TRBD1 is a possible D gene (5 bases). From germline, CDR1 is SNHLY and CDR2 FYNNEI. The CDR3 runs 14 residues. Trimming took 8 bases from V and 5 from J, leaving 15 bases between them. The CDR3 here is CASLRGISNEKLFF. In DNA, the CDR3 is TGTGCCAGCTTGCGGGGGATTTCCAATGAAAAACTGTTTTTT.

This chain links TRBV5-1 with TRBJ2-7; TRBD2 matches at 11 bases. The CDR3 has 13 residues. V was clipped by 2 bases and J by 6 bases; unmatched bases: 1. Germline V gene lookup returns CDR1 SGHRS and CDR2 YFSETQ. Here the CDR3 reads CASSFGTSGEQYV. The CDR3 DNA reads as TGCGCCAGCAGCTTCGGGACTAGCGGCGAGCAGTACGTC.

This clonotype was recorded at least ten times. The CDR3 here is CASSPINEGTQYF. For the CDR3, the DNA is TGTGCCAGCAGCCCTATAAACGAAGGTACCCAGTACTTC. The rearrangement joins TRBV7-2 to TRBJ2-5; D remains unclear. The germline V gene has CDR1 SGHTA and CDR2 FQGNSA. V lost 5 bases and J 8 bases, leaving 15 bases between the germline ends. The CDR3 runs to 13 residues.

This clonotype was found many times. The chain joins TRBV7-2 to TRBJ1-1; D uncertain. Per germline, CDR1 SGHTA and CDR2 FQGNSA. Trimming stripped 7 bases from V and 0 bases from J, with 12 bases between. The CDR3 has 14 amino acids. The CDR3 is CASILAAMNTEAFF. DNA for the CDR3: TGTGCCAGCATCCTGGCAGCGATGAACACTGAAGCTTTCTTT. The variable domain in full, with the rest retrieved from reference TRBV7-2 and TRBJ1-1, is GAGVSQSPSNKVTEKGKDVELRCDPISGHTALYWYRQSLGQGLEFLIYFQGNSAPDKSGLPSDRFSAERTGGSVSTLTIQRTQQEDSAVYLCASILAAMNTEAFFGQGTRLTVV.

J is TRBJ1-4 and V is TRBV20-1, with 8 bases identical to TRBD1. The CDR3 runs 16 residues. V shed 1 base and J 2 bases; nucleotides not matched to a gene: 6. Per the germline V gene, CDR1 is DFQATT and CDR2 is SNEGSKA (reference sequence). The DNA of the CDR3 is TGCAGTGCTAGAGCAGGGGGCGCGGGGACTAATGAAAAACTGTTTTTT. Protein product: CSARAGGAGTNEKLFF.

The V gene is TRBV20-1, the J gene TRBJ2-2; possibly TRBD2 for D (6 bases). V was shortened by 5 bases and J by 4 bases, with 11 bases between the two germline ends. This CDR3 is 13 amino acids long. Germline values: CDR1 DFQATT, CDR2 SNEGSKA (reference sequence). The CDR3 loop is CSAGRDSTGELFF. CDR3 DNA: TGCAGTGCTGGGCGGGACTCCACCGGGGAGCTGTTTTTT.

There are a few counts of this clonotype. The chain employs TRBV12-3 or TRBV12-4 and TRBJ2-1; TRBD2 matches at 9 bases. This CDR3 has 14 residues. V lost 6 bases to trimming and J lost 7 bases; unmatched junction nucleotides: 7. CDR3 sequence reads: CASRSSGSGNEQFF. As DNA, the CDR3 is TGTGCCAGCAGAAGTAGCGGGAGCGGGAATGAGCAGTTCTTC.

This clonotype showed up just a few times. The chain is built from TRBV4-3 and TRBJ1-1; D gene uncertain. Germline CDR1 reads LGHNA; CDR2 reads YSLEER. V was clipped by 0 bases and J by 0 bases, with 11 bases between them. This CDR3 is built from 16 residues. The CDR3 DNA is TGCGCCAGCAGCCAAGATCCTGTGGACCTGAACACTGAAGCTTTCTTT. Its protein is CASSQDPVDLNTEAFF.

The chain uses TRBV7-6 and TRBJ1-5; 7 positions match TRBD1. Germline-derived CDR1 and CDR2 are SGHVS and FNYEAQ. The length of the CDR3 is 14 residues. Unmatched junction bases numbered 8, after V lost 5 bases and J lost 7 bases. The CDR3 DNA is TGTGCCAGCAGCCCCGACAGGGCAGTGCAGCCCCAGCATTTT. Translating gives CASSPDRAVQPQHF.

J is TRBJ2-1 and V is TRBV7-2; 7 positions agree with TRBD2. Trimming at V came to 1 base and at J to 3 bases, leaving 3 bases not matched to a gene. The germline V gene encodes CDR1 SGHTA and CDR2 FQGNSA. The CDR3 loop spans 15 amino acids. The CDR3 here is CASSLGGTNYNEQFF. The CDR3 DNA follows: TGTGCCAGCAGCTTAGGCGGGACTAACTACAATGAGCAGTTCTTC.

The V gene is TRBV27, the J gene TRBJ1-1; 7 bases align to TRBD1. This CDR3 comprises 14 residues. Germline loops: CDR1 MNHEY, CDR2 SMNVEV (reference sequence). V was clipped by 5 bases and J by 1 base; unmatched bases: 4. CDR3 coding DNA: TGTGCCAGCAGTACCGGGACAGCGAACACTGAAGCTTTCTTT. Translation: CASSTGTANTEAFF.

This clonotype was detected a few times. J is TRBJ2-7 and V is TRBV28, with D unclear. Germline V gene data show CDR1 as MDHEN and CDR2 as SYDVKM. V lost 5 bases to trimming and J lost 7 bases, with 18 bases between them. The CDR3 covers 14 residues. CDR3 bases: TGTGCCAGCAGTACACGGGTCCGTGGTTATGAGCAGTACGTC. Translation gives CASSTRVRGYEQYV.

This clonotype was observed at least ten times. Here the CDR3 reads CASSLVPGRVSYNEQFF. The DNA for the CDR3 is TGTGCCAGCAGCTTAGTACCGGGACGAGTCTCCTACAATGAGCAGTTCTTC. The chain couples TRBV7-8 to TRBJ2-1, with D perhaps matching TRBD1 or TRBD2 (5 bases each). Germline V gene data show CDR1 as SGHVS and CDR2 as FQNEAQ. V gave up 1 base and J gave up 0 bases, with 13 bases separating them. The CDR3 totals 17 residues. Full variable domain (remainder filled in from reference TRBV7-8 and TRBJ2-1): GAGVSQSPRYKVAKRGQDVALRCDPISGHVSLFWYQQALGQGPEFLTYFQNEAQLDKSGLPSDRFFAERPEGSVSTLKIQRTQQEDSAVYLCASSLVPGRVSYNEQFFGPGTRLTVL.

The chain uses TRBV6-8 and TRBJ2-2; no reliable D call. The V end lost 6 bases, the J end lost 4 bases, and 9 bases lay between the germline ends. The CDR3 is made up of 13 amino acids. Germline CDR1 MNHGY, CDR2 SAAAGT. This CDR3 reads CASRFFATGELFF. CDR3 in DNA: TGTGCCAGCAGATTCTTTGCCACCGGGGAGCTGTTTTTT.